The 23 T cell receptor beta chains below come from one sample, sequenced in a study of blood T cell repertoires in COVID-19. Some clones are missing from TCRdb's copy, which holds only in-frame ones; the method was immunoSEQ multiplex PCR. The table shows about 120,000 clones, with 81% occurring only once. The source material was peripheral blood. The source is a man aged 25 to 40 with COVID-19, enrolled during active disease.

In DNA form, the CDR3 reads TGTGCCAGCAGCTTCGCCGCGGGGACCTCTGGGGCCAACGTCCTGACTTTC. This codes for CASSFAAGTSGANVLTF. This rearrangement joins TRBV7-9 to TRBJ2-6; possible D gene TRBD2, 6 bases. The CDR3 extends over 17 amino acids. The V gene's germline CDR1 is SEHNR and CDR2 FQNEAQ (reference sequence). Trimming removed 3 bases from V and 0 bases from J, with 12 bases in between.

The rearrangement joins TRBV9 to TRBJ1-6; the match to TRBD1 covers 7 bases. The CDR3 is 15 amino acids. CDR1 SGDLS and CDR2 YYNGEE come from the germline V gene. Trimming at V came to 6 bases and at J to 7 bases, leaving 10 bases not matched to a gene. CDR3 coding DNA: TGTGCCAGCACCCGGACAGGAGACTTGAATTCACCCCTCCACTTT. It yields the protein CASTRTGDLNSPLHF.

For the CDR3, the DNA is TGTGCCATCAGTGGGGCGGAGGGCCATACGAATTCACCCCTCCACTTT. Translated, it gives CAISGAEGHTNSPLHF. The chain has TRBV10-3 and TRBJ1-6; D call uncertain. Germline V gene sequence: CDR1 ENHRY, CDR2 SYGVKD. The CDR3 sequence is 16 residues long. Trimming left V 4 bases short and J 7 bases short, with 17 bases between.

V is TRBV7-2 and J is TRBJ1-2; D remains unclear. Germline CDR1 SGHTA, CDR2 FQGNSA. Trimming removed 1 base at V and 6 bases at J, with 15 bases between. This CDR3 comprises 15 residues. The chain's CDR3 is CASSLVPLGGNGYTF. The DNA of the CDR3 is TGTGCCAGCAGCTTAGTCCCGTTAGGAGGGAATGGCTACACCTTC. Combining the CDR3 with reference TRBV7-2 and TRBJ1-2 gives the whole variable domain GAGVSQSPSNKVTEKGKDVELRCDPISGHTALYWYRQSLGQGLEFLIYFQGNSAPDKSGLPSDRFSAERTGGSVSTLTIQRTQQEDSAVYLCASSLVPLGGNGYTFGSGTRLTVV.

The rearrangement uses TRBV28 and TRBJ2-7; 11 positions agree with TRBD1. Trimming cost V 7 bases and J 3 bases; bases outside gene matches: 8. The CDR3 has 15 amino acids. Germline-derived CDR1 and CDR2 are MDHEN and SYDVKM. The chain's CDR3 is CASTLGGQGGYEQYF. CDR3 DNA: TGTGCCAGCACTCTCGGGGGACAGGGGGGCTACGAGCAGTACTTC.

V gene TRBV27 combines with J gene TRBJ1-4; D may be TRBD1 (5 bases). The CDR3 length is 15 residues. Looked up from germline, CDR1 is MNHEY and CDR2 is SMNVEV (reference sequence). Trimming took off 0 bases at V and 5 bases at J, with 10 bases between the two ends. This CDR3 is CASSLSGRGNEKLFF. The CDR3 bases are TGTGCCAGCAGTTTATCGGGGAGGGGAAATGAAAAACTGTTTTTT.

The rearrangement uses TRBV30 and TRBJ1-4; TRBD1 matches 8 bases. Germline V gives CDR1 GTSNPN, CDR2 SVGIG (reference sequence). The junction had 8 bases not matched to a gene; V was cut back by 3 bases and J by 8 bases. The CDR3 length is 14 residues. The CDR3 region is CAWSQETGEEKLFF. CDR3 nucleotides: TGTGCCTGGAGCCAGGAGACAGGGGAAGAAAAACTGTTTTTT.

CDR3 residues: CASSATGFEAFF. In DNA form, the CDR3 reads TGTGCCAGCAGCGCTACAGGGTTTGAAGCTTTCTTT. The V gene is TRBV7-9, the J gene TRBJ1-1, with D perhaps matching TRBD1 (6 bases). Trimming pared 5 bases from V and 7 bases from J, leaving 11 bases between. The germline V gene encodes CDR1 SEHNR and CDR2 FQNEAQ (reference sequence). The CDR3 is 12 amino acids.

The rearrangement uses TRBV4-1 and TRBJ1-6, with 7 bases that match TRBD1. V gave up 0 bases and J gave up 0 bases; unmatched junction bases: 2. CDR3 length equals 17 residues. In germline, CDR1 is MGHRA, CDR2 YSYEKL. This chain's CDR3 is CASSQDRDSSYNSPLHF. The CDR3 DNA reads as TGCGCCAGCAGCCAAGATCGGGACAGCTCCTATAATTCACCCCTCCACTTT.

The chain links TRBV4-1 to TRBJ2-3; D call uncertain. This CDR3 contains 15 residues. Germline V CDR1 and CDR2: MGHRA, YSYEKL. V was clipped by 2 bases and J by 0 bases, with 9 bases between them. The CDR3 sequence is CASSQLSPSTDTQYF. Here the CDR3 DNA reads TGCGCCAGCAGCCAATTATCCCCTAGCACAGATACGCAGTATTTT.

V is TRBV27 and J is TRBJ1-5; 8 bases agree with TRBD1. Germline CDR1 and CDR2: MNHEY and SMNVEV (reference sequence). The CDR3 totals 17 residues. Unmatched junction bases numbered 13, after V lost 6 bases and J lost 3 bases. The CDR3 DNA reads TGTGCCAGCAGGCCAGAGGCAGGGGGCATCCCCAATCAGCCCCAGCATTTT. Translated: CASRPEAGGIPNQPQHF.

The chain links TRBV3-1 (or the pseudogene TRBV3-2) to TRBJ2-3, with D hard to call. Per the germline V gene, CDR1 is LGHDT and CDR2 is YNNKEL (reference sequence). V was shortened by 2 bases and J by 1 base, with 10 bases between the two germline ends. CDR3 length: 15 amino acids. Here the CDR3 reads CASSQNYKGTDTQYF. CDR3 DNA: TGTGCCAGCAGCCAAAACTATAAAGGCACAGATACGCAGTATTTT.

CDR3 sequence reads: CASSAADYGYTF. CDR3 coding DNA: TGTGCCAGTTCGGCGGCGGACTATGGCTACACCTTC. This chain uses TRBV19 with TRBJ1-2; D not resolved. The CDR3 loop spans 12 amino acids. The V gene lost 8 bases and the J gene lost 3 bases, with 10 bases spanning the gap. CDR1 is LNHDA, CDR2 SQIVND, per germline (reference sequence).

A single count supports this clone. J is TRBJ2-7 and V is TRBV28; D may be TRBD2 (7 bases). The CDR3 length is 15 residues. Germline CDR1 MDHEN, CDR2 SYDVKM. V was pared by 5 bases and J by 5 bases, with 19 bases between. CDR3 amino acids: CASSPGGAGDDEQYF. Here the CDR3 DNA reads TGTGCCAGCAGTCCTGGGGGGGCGGGGGATGACGAGCAGTACTTC.

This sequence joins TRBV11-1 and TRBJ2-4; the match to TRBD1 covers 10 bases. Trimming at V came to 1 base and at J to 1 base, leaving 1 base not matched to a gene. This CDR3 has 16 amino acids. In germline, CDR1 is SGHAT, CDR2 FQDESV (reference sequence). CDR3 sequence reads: CASSLEGQGAKNIQYF. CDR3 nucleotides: TGTGCCAGCAGCTTAGAGGGACAGGGGGCCAAAAACATTCAGTACTTC.

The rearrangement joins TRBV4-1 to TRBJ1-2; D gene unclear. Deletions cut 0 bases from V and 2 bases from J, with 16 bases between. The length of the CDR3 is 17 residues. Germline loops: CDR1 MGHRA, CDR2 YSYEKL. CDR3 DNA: TGCGCCAGCAGCCAAGATCGAGTGGAGAGTTTAAACTATGGCTACACCTTC. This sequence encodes CASSQDRVESLNYGYTF.

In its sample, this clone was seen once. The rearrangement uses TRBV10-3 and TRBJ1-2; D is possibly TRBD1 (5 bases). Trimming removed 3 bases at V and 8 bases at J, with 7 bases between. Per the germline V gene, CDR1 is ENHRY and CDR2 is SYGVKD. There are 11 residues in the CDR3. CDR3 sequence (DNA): TGTGCCATCAGTGAAAGGGGAGGCTACACCTTC. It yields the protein CAISERGGYTF.

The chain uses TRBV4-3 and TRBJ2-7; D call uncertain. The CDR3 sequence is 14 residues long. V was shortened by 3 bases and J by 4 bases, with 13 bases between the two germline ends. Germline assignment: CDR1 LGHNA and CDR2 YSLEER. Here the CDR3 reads CASSQQTMEYEQYF. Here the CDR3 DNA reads TGCGCCAGCAGCCAGCAGACAATGGAATACGAGCAGTACTTC.

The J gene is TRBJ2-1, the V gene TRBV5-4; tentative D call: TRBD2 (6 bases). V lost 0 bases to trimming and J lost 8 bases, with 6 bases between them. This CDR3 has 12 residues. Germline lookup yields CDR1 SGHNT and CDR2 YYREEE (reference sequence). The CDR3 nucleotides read TGTGCCAGCAGCTTGGGGGGGGATGAGCAGTTCTTC. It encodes CASSLGGDEQFF.

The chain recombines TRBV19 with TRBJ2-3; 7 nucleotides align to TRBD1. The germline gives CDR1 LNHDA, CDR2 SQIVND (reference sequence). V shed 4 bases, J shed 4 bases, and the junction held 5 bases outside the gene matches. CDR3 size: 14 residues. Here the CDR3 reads CASSTQGWSDTQYF. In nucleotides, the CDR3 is TGTGCCAGTAGTACACAGGGGTGGTCAGATACGCAGTATTTT.

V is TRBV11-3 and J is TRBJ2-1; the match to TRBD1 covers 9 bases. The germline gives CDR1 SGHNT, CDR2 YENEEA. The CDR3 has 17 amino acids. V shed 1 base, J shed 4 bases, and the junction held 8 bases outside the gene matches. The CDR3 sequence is CASSLVGTGIVYNEQFF. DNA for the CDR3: TGTGCCAGCAGCTTAGTAGGGACAGGGATAGTTTACAATGAGCAGTTCTTC.

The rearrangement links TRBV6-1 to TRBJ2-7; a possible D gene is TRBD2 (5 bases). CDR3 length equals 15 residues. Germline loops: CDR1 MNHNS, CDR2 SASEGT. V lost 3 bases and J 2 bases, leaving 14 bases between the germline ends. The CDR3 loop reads CASSEGVLGTYEQYF. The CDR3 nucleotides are TGTGCCAGCAGTGAGGGAGTACTAGGAACCTACGAGCAGTACTTC.

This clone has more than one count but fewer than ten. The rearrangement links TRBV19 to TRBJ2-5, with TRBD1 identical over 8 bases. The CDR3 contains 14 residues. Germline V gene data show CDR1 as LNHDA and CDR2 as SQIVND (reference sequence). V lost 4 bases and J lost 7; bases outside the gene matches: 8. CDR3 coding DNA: TGTGCCAGTAGTAACAACAGGGGGAGTGTGACCCAGTACTTC. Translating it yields CASSNNRGSVTQYF. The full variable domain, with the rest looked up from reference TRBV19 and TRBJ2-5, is DGGITQSPKYLFRKEGQNVTLSCEQNLNHDAMYWYRQDPGQGLRLIYYSQIVNDFQKGDIAEGYSVSREKKESFPLTVTSAQKNPTAFYLCASSNNRGSVTQYFGPGTRLLVL.